This is a list of T cell receptor beta chains from one sample in a study of blood T cell repertoires in COVID-19. Here immunoSEQ multiplex PCR was the method, and the copy in TCRdb shows in-frame clones only, minus some. The sample has roughly 300,000 clones; roughly 89% are singletons. Sequencing used peripheral blood. These receptors were obtained from a woman in her twenties or thirties with COVID-19, enrolled during active disease. Both conserved end residues are part of each CDR3. The D gene is left open where the match is weak. Size is omitted from some rows. Given values are once, few, many or a class for expanded clones.

j_call clone_size cdr3_length d_call v_call cdr3_aa cdr3_nt
TRBJ2-3 NA 15 TRBD2 TRBV5-1 CASSLEWTRADTQYF TGCGCCAGCAGCTTGGAGTGGACTAGGGCAGATACGCAGTATTTT
TRBJ2-2 NA 14 TRBD1 TRBV2 CASSEGQGTGELFF TGTGCCAGCAGTGAAGGACAGGGGACCGGGGAGCTGTTTTTT
TRBJ1-1 NA 15 TRBD1 TRBV7-2 CASSFLGGDRIEAFF TGTGCCAGCAGCTTCCTCGGCGGGGACAGAATTGAAGCTTTCTTT
TRBJ1-5 NA 16 TRBD1 TRBV28 CASSRTGTGWSQPQHF TGTGCCAGCAGCAGGACCGGGACAGGGTGGAGTCAGCCCCAGCATTTT
TRBJ2-1 NA 14 TRBD1 TRBV29-1 CSMVLADRGNEQFF TGCAGCATGGTATTGGCTGACAGGGGTAATGAGCAGTTCTTC
TRBJ1-3 NA 14 NA TRBV19 CASSIGLLGNTIYF TGTGCCAGTAGTATAGGGTTACTCGGAAACACCATATATTTT
TRBJ1-3 NA 16 TRBD1 TRBV27 CASSLTGAWTGNTIYF TGTGCCAGCAGCCTAACAGGGGCTTGGACTGGAAACACCATATATTTT
TRBJ2-5 NA 13 NA TRBV18 CASSPTEWETQYF TGTGCCAGCTCACCCACCGAGTGGGAGACCCAGTACTTC
TRBJ2-2 NA 17 TRBD2 TRBV5-1 CASSLGLAGRFTGELFF TGCGCCAGCAGCTTGGGACTAGCGGGACGGTTCACCGGGGAGCTGTTTTTT
TRBJ1-1 few 14 TRBD1 TRBV27 CASRVQGVNTEAFF TGTGCCAGCAGGGTACAGGGGGTGAACACTGAAGCTTTCTTT
TRBJ1-3 NA 15 TRBD1 TRBV7-9 CASSPGTDVSGTIYF TGTGCCAGCAGTCCCGGGACAGATGTGAGTGGCACCATATATTTT
TRBJ1-1 once 13 NA TRBV12-3/TRBV12-4 CASTPTVNTEAFF TGTGCCAGCACTCCGACTGTGAACACTGAAGCTTTCTTT
TRBJ2-5 NA 16 NA TRBV5-4 CASSLGGGHYQETQYF TGTGCCAGCAGCTTGGGGGGAGGACATTACCAAGAGACCCAGTACTTC
TRBJ2-3 NA 11 NA TRBV5-1 CASSHSDTQYF TGCGCCAGCAGCCATTCAGATACGCAGTATTTT
TRBJ2-1 NA 15 TRBD2 TRBV3-1/TRBV3-2 CASSHPSGTYNEQFF TGTGCCAGCAGCCATCCTAGCGGCACCTACAATGAGCAGTTCTTC
TRBJ1-2 NA 14 NA TRBV6-5 CASSYNGQDYGYTF TGTGCCAGCAGTTATAACGGCCAGGACTATGGCTACACCTTC
TRBJ1-2 NA 16 NA TRBV6-1 CASSELSSADGHGYTF TGTGCCAGCAGTGAATTGAGTAGTGCGGATGGTCATGGCTACACCTTC
TRBJ1-1 few 15 NA TRBV6-8 CASSQTTHMNTEAFF TGTGCCAGCAGCCAAACGACACACATGAACACTGAAGCTTTCTTT
TRBJ1-2 NA 14 NA TRBV9 CASSVEGQGYGYTF TGTGCCAGCAGCGTAGAGGGGCAGGGCTATGGCTACACCTTC
TRBJ1-1 NA 17 TRBD1 TRBV6-1 CASSASFTGVRNTEAFF TGTGCCAGCAGTGCCTCCTTTACAGGGGTCAGGAACACTGAAGCTTTCTTT
TRBJ2-2 few 15 NA TRBV3-1/TRBV3-2 CASSPSGANTGELFF TGTGCCAGCAGCCCCTCGGGGGCGAACACCGGGGAGCTGTTTTTT
TRBJ2-1 few 16 TRBD2 TRBV3-1/TRBV3-2 CASSQRLADGYNEQFF TGTGCCAGCAGCCAGAGGCTAGCGGATGGATACAATGAGCAGTTCTTC
TRBJ1-4 NA 16 NA TRBV30 CAWSVEAAFKVEKLFF TGTGCCTGGAGTGTAGAGGCTGCGTTTAAGGTTGAAAAACTGTTTTTT
TRBJ1-4 NA 14 TRBD1 TRBV7-6 CASSPGTGSGKLFF TGTGCCAGCAGCCCAGGGACAGGGAGTGGAAAACTGTTTTTT
TRBJ1-5 NA 13 NA TRBV6-5 CASSYRLDQPQHF TGTGCCAGCAGTTACCGGTTGGATCAGCCCCAGCATTTT
TRBJ1-1 NA 13 NA TRBV7-9 CASSLLQDTEAFF TGTGCCAGCAGCTTATTGCAGGACACTGAAGCTTTCTTT
TRBJ2-3 NA 19 TRBD2 TRBV11-3 CASSPGPGTSGGQTDTQYF TGTGCCAGCAGCCCAGGGCCTGGGACTAGCGGGGGTCAAACAGATACGCAGTATTTT
TRBJ2-7 few 13 NA TRBV10-2 CASSKFSSYEQYF TGCGCCAGTTCAAAATTCAGCTCCTACGAGCAGTACTTC
TRBJ2-1 NA 12 NA TRBV10-3 CAISESWPEQFF TGTGCCATCAGTGAGAGTTGGCCTGAGCAGTTCTTC
TRBJ1-4 NA 12 NA TRBV18 CASSPRDEKLFF TGTGCCAGCTCACCACGCGATGAAAAACTGTTTTTT
TRBJ1-3 NA 17 TRBD1 TRBV7-2 CASSLRGTGSSGNTIYF TGTGCCAGCAGCTTAAGGGGGACAGGGAGCTCTGGAAACACCATATATTTT
TRBJ1-2 few 13 NA TRBV19 CASRVEGAYGYTF TGTGCCAGTAGGGTAGAGGGAGCCTATGGCTACACCTTC
TRBJ1-1 NA 13 NA TRBV3-1/TRBV3-2 CASWGRGVTEAFF TGTGCCTCATGGGGGAGGGGGGTCACTGAAGCTTTCTTT
TRBJ2-1 once 14 TRBD1 TRBV18 CASSSGTGVDEQFF TGTGCCAGCTCCTCCGGGACAGGGGTTGATGAGCAGTTCTTC
TRBJ1-2 NA 14 NA TRBV9 CASSVGIANYGYTF TGTGCCAGCAGCGTAGGGATAGCGAACTATGGCTACACCTTC
TRBJ1-3 NA 12 NA TRBV4-1 CASQGLRDTIYF TGCGCCAGTCAGGGACTAAGGGACACCATATATTTT
TRBJ1-6 NA 14 NA TRBV19 CASTPGEYNSPLHF TGTGCCAGTACTCCCGGAGAATATAATTCACCCCTCCACTTT
TRBJ1-1 NA 11 NA TRBV29-1 CSVAVVRVAFF TGCAGCGTAGCCGTTGTGCGTGTAGCTTTCTTT
TRBJ1-5 NA 15 TRBD1 TRBV2 CASSRDRVGSQPQHF TGTGCCAGCAGCCGGGACAGGGTCGGCAGTCAGCCCCAGCATTTT
TRBJ1-4 NA 13 TRBD1 TRBV2 CASQTGVAEKLFF TGTGCCAGCCAGACAGGGGTGGCTGAAAAACTGTTTTTT
TRBJ1-3 NA 14 NA TRBV6-5 CASSYRQGGNTIYF TGTGCCAGCAGTTACCGCCAGGGTGGAAACACCATATATTTT
TRBJ2-7 NA 12 NA TRBV5-5 CASSSQLYEQYF TGTGCCAGCAGCTCCCAACTCTACGAGCAGTACTTC
TRBJ1-1 NA 15 TRBD1 TRBV18 CASFSGGQLNTEAFF TGTGCCAGCTTTTCCGGGGGACAGTTGAACACTGAAGCTTTCTTT
TRBJ1-2 NA 13 NA TRBV7-8 CASSPGGAHGYTF TGTGCCAGCAGCCCTGGAGGGGCTCATGGCTACACCTTC